The source of this T cell receptor (beta chain) is a study of human T cells and chemical hapten exposure. At the level of the study: A mostly female patient group had alopecia areata, totalis or universalis.

Time point denoted: patch test 2, 6 weeks after DPC sensitization. Treatment in this sample: therapeutic diphenylcyclopropenone sensitization with weekly scalp DPC. TCRdb processed the RACE reads anew with MiXCR; each CDR3 protein has one entry. The sample holds more than 85,000 distinct CDR3 sequences; approximately 8.8% are singletons and the top ten take approximately 3%. The CDR3 is 16 residues long. Germline lookup yields CDR1 SGHKS and CDR2 YYEKEE (reference sequence). Trimming left V 3 bases short and J 0 bases short, with 13 bases between. This TCR was recovered from a woman aged 35 to 49 with alopecia areata. Some clones in this sample may be carry-over from other donors' samples. This specimen was whole blood, taken in connection with sensitization to the hapten diphenylcyclopropenone (DPC). This sequence joins TRBV5-5 and TRBJ2-1; a possible D gene is TRBD2 (6 bases). CDR3 loop: CASSSWGDLSYNEQFF. CDR3 DNA: TGTGCCAGCAGCTCTTGGGGGGACCTCTCCTACAATGAGCAGTTCTTC.